This T cell receptor beta chain came from a study of blood T cell repertoires in COVID-19. Trimming removed 1 base from V and 10 bases from J, with 14 bases in between. The V gene's germline CDR1 is LGHNA and CDR2 YSLEER. CDR3 length: 14 amino acids. TCRdb's table, derived via immunoSEQ multiplex PCR, lists solely in-frame clones and lacks some. The sample contains around 80,000 clones, about 91% of which appear only once. This clonotype originated in an elderly woman with acute or convalescent COVID-19. This rearrangement joins TRBV4-3 to TRBJ1-5; D gene uncertain. The specimen sequenced was peripheral blood. The CDR3: CASSQGPEIFPQHF. The DNA of the CDR3 is TGCGCCAGCAGCCAAGGGCCGGAGATTTTTCCCCAGCATTTT.